This TCR beta chain was retrieved from a study of vaccination effects on CD4 cells after COVID-19. Study summary: Pre-vaccine samples were drawn 16 days and one week before the first dose.

Remarks on this clone: Its antigen remains unidentified.

CDR3 length: 14 residues. Germline loops: CDR1 LGHNA, CDR2 YSLEER. The V end was cut by 0 bases, the J end by 3 bases, with 7 bases between. General study results and limits: New vaccine-induced clones were the main type among post-vaccine spike-reactive clones in convalescents. Vaccine- and infection-induced clones showed marked clonal contraction late following vaccination.

Expansion with viral peptide pools was applied to antigen-specific CD4+ T cells by the ViraFEST assay prior to sequencing. Cultured cells yielded isolated CD4+ T cells after around 10 days. From March to December 2020, the person had a SARS-CoV-2 infection that was confirmed by PCR. IL-2 medium supplanted half the medium on days 3 and 7. TCRdb's table, derived via immunoSEQ multiplex PCR, lists solely in-frame clones and lacks some. The data show around 24,000 clones, roughly 76% seen once. Material: CD4+ T cells from PBMCs cultured with SARS-CoV-2 spike peptides, obtained before COVID-19 vaccination. The source of this sequence is a human donor who had a prior SARS-CoV-2 infection. The chain recombines TRBV4-3 with TRBJ2-3; D not resolved. DNA of the CDR3: TGCGCCAGCAGCCAAGAGTTCAGGACAGATACGCAGTATTTT. This gives the protein CASSQEFRTDTQYF.